The 11 T cell receptor beta chains below were found in one sample sequenced in a study of blood T cell repertoires in COVID-19. TCRdb's table, derived via immunoSEQ multiplex PCR, lists solely in-frame clones and lacks some. The sample has a few hundred thousand clones; approximately 83% are singletons. The sample comprised PBMCs or T cells enriched from blood (not recorded which). The receptors here all came from a young man who had recovered from COVID-19.

The chain carries TRBV15 and TRBJ2-6; possibly TRBD1 for D (5 bases). Between the trimmed V and J ends, which lost 3 bases and 0 bases, there was a span of 9 bases. Germline assignment: CDR1 LNHNV and CDR2 YYDKDF (reference sequence). This CDR3 has 16 amino acids. CDR3 sequence: CATSSQGNSGANVLTF. The CDR3 DNA reads TGTGCCACCAGCAGCCAGGGTAACTCTGGGGCCAACGTCCTGACTTTC. Full variable domain (rest looked up from reference TRBV15 and TRBJ2-6): DAMVIQNPRYQVTQFGKPVTLSCSQTLNHNVMYWYQQKSSQAPKLLFHYYDKDFNNEADTPDNFQSRRPNTSFCFLDIRSPGLGDTAMYLCATSSQGNSGANVLTFGAGSRLTVL.

The chain's CDR3 is CAISEPGTGGDNTIYF. For the CDR3, the DNA is TGTGCCATCAGTGAGCCAGGGACAGGGGGTGACAACACCATATATTTT. The chain recombines TRBV10-3 with TRBJ1-3; 11 bases map to TRBD1. From germline, CDR1 is ENHRY and CDR2 SYGVKD. The J segment lost 7 bases and the V segment lost 2 bases, leaving 7 bases of the junction unmatched. The CDR3 consists of 16 residues.

In its sample, this clone was seen once. The chain employs TRBV7-9 and TRBJ2-3; no clear D gene. V lost 2 bases and J lost 0, with 6 bases in between. The CDR3 runs 14 residues. Germline CDR1 is SEHNR and CDR2 is FQNEAQ (reference sequence). Here the CDR3 DNA reads TGTGCCAGCAGCTTACCCCGTAGCACAGATACGCAGTATTTT. This sequence encodes CASSLPRSTDTQYF.

The chain uses TRBV6-6 and TRBJ2-5; a weak D match, TRBD1 (5 bases). Trimming took 6 bases from V and 4 from J, leaving 18 bases between them. Germline CDR1 MNHNY, CDR2 SVGAGI (reference sequence). CDR3 length: 15 residues. CDR3 in DNA: TGTGCCAGCAGCACGTTACAGGAAAGGGGAGAGACCCAGTACTTC. It codes for CASSTLQERGETQYF.

The CDR3 loop is CASSPTGVSTDTQYF. In DNA, the CDR3 is TGTGCCAGCTCACCTACGGGGGTCTCCACAGATACGCAGTATTTT. This chain links TRBV18 with TRBJ2-3; maybe TRBD2 (6 bases). The CDR3 has 15 residues. CDR1 KGHSH and CDR2 LQKENI come from the germline V gene. The V gene lost 3 bases and the J gene lost 2 bases, with 12 bases spanning the gap.

V and J are TRBV19 and TRBJ1-2; TRBD1 might be the D (6 bases). The V end was cut by 8 bases, the J end by 4 bases, with 14 bases between. This CDR3 has 13 amino acids. Germline CDR1 LNHDA, CDR2 SQIVND (reference sequence). As DNA, the CDR3 is TGTGCCAGTTCAGGGGAGCGAATCTATGGCTACACCTTC. Its translation is CASSGERIYGYTF.

The gene calls are TRBV30 and TRBJ1-5; D is possibly TRBD1 (5 bases). The V gene's germline CDR1 is GTSNPN and CDR2 SVGIG (reference sequence). There are 15 residues in the CDR3. The V gene lost 0 bases and the J gene lost 4 bases, with 13 bases spanning the gap. The CDR3 sequence: CAWSVVSGNNQPQHF. The CDR3 nucleotides read TGTGCCTGGAGTGTAGTGTCAGGGAATAATCAGCCCCAGCATTTT.

This clone was observed a single time. The chain joins TRBV7-9 to TRBJ2-3; 9 nucleotides match TRBD1. Germline V gives CDR1 SEHNR, CDR2 FQNEAQ (reference sequence). The trim removed 5 bases at V and 3 bases at J, leaving 9 bases unmatched. The CDR3 spans 16 residues. The CDR3 DNA follows: TGTGCCAGCAGCCTAGGGATCGGGACAGGGACAGATACGCAGTATTTT. Residues: CASSLGIGTGTDTQYF.

This chain joins TRBV5-1 and TRBJ1-3, with D possibly matching TRBD1 (5 bases). Trimming removed 2 bases from V and 4 bases from J, with 13 bases in between. Germline V lookup: CDR1 SGHRS, CDR2 YFSETQ. CDR3 length equals 15 residues. DNA of the CDR3: TGCGCCAGCAGCTTTGGGGGGGTATCAGGAAACACCATATATTTT. The encoded protein is CASSFGGVSGNTIYF.

J is TRBJ1-4 and V is TRBV28, with D unresolved. The CDR3 extends over 20 amino acids. Germline loops: CDR1 MDHEN, CDR2 SYDVKM. V was cut by 6 bases and J by 0 bases, with 26 bases left in between. CDR3 sequence: CASRYPQSFVIPATNEKLFF. The CDR3 nucleotides read TGTGCCAGCAGGTACCCTCAGTCTTTCGTTATTCCCGCAACTAATGAAAAACTGTTTTTT.

The chain carries TRBV4-1 and TRBJ2-5; TRBD2 might be the D (5 bases). The ends were cut back, 1 base at V and 5 bases at J, with 11 bases in the middle. Looked up from germline, CDR1 is MGHRA and CDR2 is YSYEKL. The CDR3 runs to 14 residues. The DNA for the CDR3 is TGCGCCAGCAGCCAAGTTTCGGGCGGGGAGACCCAGTACTTC. This encodes CASSQVSGGETQYF.